This T cell receptor (beta chain) was obtained from a study of T cell responses to AZD1222 COVID-19 vaccine. Profiling relied on immunoSEQ multiplex PCR, and the TCRdb table lists in-frame clones only, not all of them. Of about 140,000 clones in the sample, 75% to 95% were seen once. Points from the study as a whole: Spike-specific TCR repertoires showed rising breadth and depth after two AZD1222 doses.

V dropped 2 bases and J dropped 1 base, with 7 bases sitting between them. The CDR3 consists of 15 residues. CDR1 is SGHRS, CDR2 YFSETQ, per germline. Remarks on this clone: Its antigen remains unknown.

Sequences were derived from peripheral blood, sampled 28 days after the second dose of the MenACWY control vaccine. The V gene is TRBV5-1, the J gene TRBJ2-6, with D possibly called TRBD1 or TRBD2 (5 bases each). The sequence derives from an adult who received the MenACWY meningococcal vaccine as a control. In DNA, the CDR3 is TGCGCCAGCAGCTTTGAGGGGTCTGGGGCCAACGTCCTGACTTTC. Translating gives CASSFEGSGANVLTF.